One sample yielded the 11 T cell receptor beta chains listed below, sequenced in a study of molecular identifiers for immune sequencing clone quantification. TCRdb re-analysed the PCR reads in MiXCR, keeping a single row per CDR3 protein. The sample contains about 630,000 distinct CDR3 sequences, about 25% of which appear only once. The sequenced sample consisted of naive CD8+ T cells from blood, with Jurkat cell RNA spiked in. Indicated subset: FACS-sorted CD8+CD4-CCR7+CD45RA+ naive T cells. The receptors were sampled from a human donor in good health. Some libraries in this study had Jurkat cell RNA spiked in.

This clonotype came up many times. The chain combines TRBV28 with TRBJ2-5; 12 bases fit TRBD2. CDR3 length: 21 residues. The V and J ends lost 3 bases and 5 bases, in that order; junction bases with no gene match: 22. CDR1 is MDHEN and CDR2 is SYDVKM in the germline V gene. CDR3 bases: TGTGCCAGCAGTTTCTGGAGCAGGGCGACTAGCGGGAGTCCTAAAGTGGAGACCCAGTACTTC. Protein: CASSFWSRATSGSPKVETQYF.

This clonotype has a handful of counts. This chain joins TRBV11-1 and TRBJ1-1; D is undetermined. V gave up 4 bases and J gave up 7 bases, with 13 bases separating them. Per the germline V gene, CDR1 is SGHAT and CDR2 is FQDESV (reference sequence). The CDR3 consists of 13 residues. CDR3 sequence (DNA): TGTGCCAGCAGCTCCCCCGCGGGTAGTGAAGCTTTCTTT. This encodes CASSSPAGSEAFF.

This clonotype was counted a few times. Germline and junction disagree at one end, which may indicate a read error. The genes are TRBV4-3 and TRBJ2-7; TRBD1 might be the D (5 bases). Per germline, CDR1 LGHNA and CDR2 YSLEER. The CDR3 spans 13 residues. In DNA, the CDR3 is TGCGCCAGCAGCCAGTCTACAGGCTACGCGCAGTACTTC. It yields the protein CASSQSTGYAQYF.

In regard to this clonotype: A much larger clone differs by one base, so this may be a read error. The chain has TRBV20-1 and TRBJ2-5, with a weak D call TRBD1 (6 bases). CDR1 and CDR2 from the germline V gene are DFQATT and SNEGSKA (reference sequence). The CDR3 totals 15 residues. The V end lost 4 bases, the J end lost 2 bases, and 17 bases lay between the germline ends. CDR3 region: CSATRYYRDQETQYF. As DNA, the CDR3 is TGCAGTGCTACTCGATATTACAGGGATCAAGAGACCCAGTACTTC.

This clonotype was observed a few times. The V and J genes are TRBV30 and TRBJ1-2; D not resolved. Germline-derived CDR1 and CDR2 are GTSNPN and SVGIG (reference sequence). Deletions cut 5 bases from V and 5 bases from J, with 12 bases between. CDR3 length: 12 residues. This chain's CDR3 is CAWEDRIYGYTF. The DNA for the CDR3 is TGTGCCTGGGAGGATCGAATTTATGGCTACACCTTC.

The CDR3 coding sequence is TGTGCCAGCAGTTTATTGGGCAGCACCAACACTGAAGCTTTCTTT. Protein sequence: CASSLLGSTNTEAFF. The rearrangement uses TRBV27 and TRBJ1-1; D remains ambiguous. V was cut by 1 base and J by 2 bases, with 11 bases left in between. The CDR3 contains 15 residues. Germline V lookup: CDR1 MNHEY, CDR2 SMNVEV (reference sequence).

This clonotype has only a few counts. Germline and junction disagree at one end, which may indicate a read error. The chain joins TRBV4-1 to TRBJ2-5; D is perhaps TRBD2 (5 bases). The CDR3 spans 15 residues. Germline CDR1 MGHRA, CDR2 YSYEKL. The CDR3: CTSSPRRTGQETQYF. DNA for the CDR3: TGCACCAGCAGCCCGCGGAGGACTGGCCAAGAGACCCAGTACTTC.

The rearrangement uses TRBV4-3 and TRBJ2-2; the match to TRBD2 covers 7 bases. The germline gives CDR1 LGHNA, CDR2 YSLEER. J gave up 3 bases and V 8 bases, and 12 bases lay outside the gene matches. The CDR3 spans 16 residues. DNA for the CDR3: TGCGCCAGCGGCCCGGCTAGCGGATCTTACACCGGGGAGCTGTTTTTT. Its translation is CASGPASGSYTGELFF.

This clonotype was seen repeatedly, ten times or more. The chain employs TRBV12-3 or TRBV12-4 and TRBJ2-2; 10 bases are a match to TRBD2. The length of the CDR3 is 14 residues. Trimming at V came to 8 bases and at J to 7 bases, leaving 7 bases not matched to a gene. CDR3 DNA: TGTGCCAGCTCAGCGGGGGGGCGTGGCGGGGAGCTGTTTTTT. It yields the protein CASSAGGRGGELFF.

This sequence joins TRBV19 and TRBJ1-5, with a tentative D call TRBD1 (5 bases). This CDR3 spans 14 amino acids. CDR1 LNHDA and CDR2 SQIVND come from the germline V gene (reference sequence). The ends were cut back, 6 bases at V and 7 bases at J, with 16 bases in the middle. CDR3: CASRVKGSIQPQHF. The CDR3 DNA sequence: TGTGCCAGTAGGGTGAAGGGGTCGATCCAGCCCCAGCATTTT.

The gene calls are TRBV7-9 and TRBJ2-1; 8 bases fit TRBD1. Germline V gives CDR1 SEHNR, CDR2 FQNEAQ (reference sequence). The CDR3 runs 15 residues. V gave up 1 base and J gave up 4 bases; unmatched junction bases: 3. The CDR3 is CASSLGDRRYNEQFF. DNA for the CDR3: TGTGCCAGCAGCTTAGGGGACAGGAGGTACAATGAGCAGTTCTTC.